Detailed here is one T cell receptor (beta chain). The CDR3 is made up of 14 amino acids. V was clipped by 2 bases and J by 2 bases, with 9 bases between them. Germline CDR1 LNHDA, CDR2 SQIVND (reference sequence). The data stem from a study of technical replicates of blood from several donors. Profiled with immunoSEQ multiplex PCR; TCRdb holds only in-frame clones, not every one. This table holds tens of thousands of clones, 95% to 98% found once. This sequence originates from a human donor in good health. The chain is built from TRBV19 and TRBJ1-2, with a weak D call TRBD1 (6 bases). Material: T cells isolated from PBMCs. CDR3 amino acids: CASSIQGPNYGYTF. CDR3 DNA sequence: TGTGCCAGTAGTATACAGGGGCCGAACTATGGCTACACCTTC.